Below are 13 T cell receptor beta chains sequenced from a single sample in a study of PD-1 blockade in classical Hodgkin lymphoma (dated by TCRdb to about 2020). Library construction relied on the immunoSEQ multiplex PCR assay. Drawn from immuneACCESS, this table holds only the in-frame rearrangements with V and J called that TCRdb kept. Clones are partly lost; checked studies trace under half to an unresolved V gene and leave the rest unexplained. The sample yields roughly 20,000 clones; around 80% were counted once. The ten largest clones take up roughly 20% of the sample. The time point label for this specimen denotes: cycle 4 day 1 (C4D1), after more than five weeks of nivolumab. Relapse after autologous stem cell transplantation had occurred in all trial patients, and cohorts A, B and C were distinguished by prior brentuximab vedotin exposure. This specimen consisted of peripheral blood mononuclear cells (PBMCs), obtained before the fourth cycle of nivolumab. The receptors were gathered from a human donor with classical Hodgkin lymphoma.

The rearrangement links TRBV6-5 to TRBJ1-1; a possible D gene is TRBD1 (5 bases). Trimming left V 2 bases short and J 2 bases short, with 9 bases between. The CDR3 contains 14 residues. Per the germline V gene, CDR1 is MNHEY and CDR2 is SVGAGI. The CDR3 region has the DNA TGTGCCAGCAGTTACCTAGACAGCAACACTGAAGCTTTCTTT. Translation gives CASSYLDSNTEAFF.

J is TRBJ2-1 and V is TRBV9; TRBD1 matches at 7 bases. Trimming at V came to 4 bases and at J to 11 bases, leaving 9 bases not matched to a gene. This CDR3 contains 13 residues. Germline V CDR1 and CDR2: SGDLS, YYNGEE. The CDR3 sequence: CASSNRDSGKQFF. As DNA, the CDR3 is TGTGCCAGCAGCAACCGGGACAGTGGGAAGCAGTTCTTC. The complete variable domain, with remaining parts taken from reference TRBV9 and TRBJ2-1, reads DSGVTQTPKHLITATGQRVTLRCSPRSGDLSVYWYQQSLDQGLQFLIQYYNGEERAKGNILERFSAQQFPDLHSELNLSSLELGDSALYFCASSNRDSGKQFFGPGTRLTVL.

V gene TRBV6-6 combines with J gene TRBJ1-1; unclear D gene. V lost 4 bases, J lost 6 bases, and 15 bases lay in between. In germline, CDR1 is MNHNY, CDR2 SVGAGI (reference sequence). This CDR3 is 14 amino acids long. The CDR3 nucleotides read TGTGCCAGCAGTTTCTTCCTGGCGAGGGCTGAAGCTTTCTTT. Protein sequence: CASSFFLARAEAFF.

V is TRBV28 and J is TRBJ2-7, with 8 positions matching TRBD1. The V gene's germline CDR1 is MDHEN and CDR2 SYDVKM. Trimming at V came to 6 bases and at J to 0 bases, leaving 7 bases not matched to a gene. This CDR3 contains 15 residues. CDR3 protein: CASSLTGGSSYEQYV. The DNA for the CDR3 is TGTGCCAGCAGCTTAACAGGGGGAAGCTCCTACGAGCAGTACGTC.

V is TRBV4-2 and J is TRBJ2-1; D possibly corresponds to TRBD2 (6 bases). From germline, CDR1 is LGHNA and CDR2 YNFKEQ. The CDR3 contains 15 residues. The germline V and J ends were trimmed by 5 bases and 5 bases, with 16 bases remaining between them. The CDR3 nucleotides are TGTGCCAGCAGCTTGGTTAGCGGTGAGAACAATGAGCAGTTCTTC. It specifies CASSLVSGENNEQFF.

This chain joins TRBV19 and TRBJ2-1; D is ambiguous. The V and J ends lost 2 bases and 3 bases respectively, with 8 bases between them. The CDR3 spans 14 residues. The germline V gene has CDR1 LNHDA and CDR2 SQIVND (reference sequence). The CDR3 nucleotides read TGTGCCAGTAGTATATTAGGCGACTACAATGAGCAGTTCTTC. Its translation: CASSILGDYNEQFF. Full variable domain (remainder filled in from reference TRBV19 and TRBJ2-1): DGGITQSPKYLFRKEGQNVTLSCEQNLNHDAMYWYRQDPGQGLRLIYYSQIVNDFQKGDIAEGYSVSREKKESFPLTVTSAQKNPTAFYLCASSILGDYNEQFFGPGTRLTVL.

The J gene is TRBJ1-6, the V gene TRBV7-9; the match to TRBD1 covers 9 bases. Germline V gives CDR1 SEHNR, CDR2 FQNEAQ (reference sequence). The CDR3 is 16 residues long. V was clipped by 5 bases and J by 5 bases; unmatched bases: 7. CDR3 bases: TGTGCCAGCAGCAGGACAGGGGCTTCGGATAATTCACCCCTCCACTTT. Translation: CASSRTGASDNSPLHF.

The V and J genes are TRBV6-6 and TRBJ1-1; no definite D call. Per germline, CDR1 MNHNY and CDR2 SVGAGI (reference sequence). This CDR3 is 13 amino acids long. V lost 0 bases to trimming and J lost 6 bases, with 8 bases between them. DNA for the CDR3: TGTGCCAGCAGTTACTCATCTGGCCCTGAAGCTTTCTTT. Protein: CASSYSSGPEAFF.

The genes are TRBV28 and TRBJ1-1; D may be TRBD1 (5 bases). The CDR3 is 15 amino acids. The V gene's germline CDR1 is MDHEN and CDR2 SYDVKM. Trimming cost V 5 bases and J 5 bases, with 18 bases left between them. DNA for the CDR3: TGTGCCAGCAGTCCTAGGCGGGGCATGGAAACTGAAGCTTTCTTT. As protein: CASSPRRGMETEAFF.

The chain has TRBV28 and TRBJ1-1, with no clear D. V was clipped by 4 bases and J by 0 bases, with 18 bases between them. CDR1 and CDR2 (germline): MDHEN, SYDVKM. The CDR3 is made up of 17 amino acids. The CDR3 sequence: CASSSPFEQQMNTEAFF. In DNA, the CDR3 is TGTGCCAGCAGTTCTCCCTTCGAACAGCAAATGAACACTGAAGCTTTCTTT.

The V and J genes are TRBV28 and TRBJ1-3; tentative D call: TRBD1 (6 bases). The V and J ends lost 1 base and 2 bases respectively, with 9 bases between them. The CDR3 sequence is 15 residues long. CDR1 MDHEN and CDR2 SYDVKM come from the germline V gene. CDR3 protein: CASSLLTGAGNTIYF. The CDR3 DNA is TGTGCCAGCAGTTTATTGACAGGAGCTGGAAACACCATATATTTT.

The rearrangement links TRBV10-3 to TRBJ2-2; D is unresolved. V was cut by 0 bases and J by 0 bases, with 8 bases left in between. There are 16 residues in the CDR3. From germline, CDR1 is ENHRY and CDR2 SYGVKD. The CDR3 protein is CAISESRVSNTGELFF. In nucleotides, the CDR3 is TGTGCCATCAGTGAGTCTAGGGTATCGAACACCGGGGAGCTGTTTTTT.

The chain's CDR3 is CASSVAGFYTDTQYF. Here the CDR3 DNA reads TGTGCCAGCAGCGTAGCCGGGTTTTACACAGATACGCAGTATTTT. The V call is TRBV9, the J call TRBJ2-3; D unresolved. The V end lost 0 bases, the J end lost 2 bases, and 10 bases lay between the germline ends. In germline, CDR1 is SGDLS, CDR2 YYNGEE. The CDR3 is 15 residues long.